Below are 9 T cell receptor beta chains sequenced from a single sample in a study of a mutant IDH1 vaccine in newly diagnosed glioma. Time point here: week 5, during vaccination. Every vaccination contained 300 ug of the mutant IDH1 20-mer peptide and was paired with topical imiquimod. The assay was immunoSEQ multiplex PCR, and TCRdb's table has in-frame clones only and misses some. Seen here are 60,000 or so clones, around 80% observed once, and the top ten hold about 7.7%. No antigen has been assigned to these receptors. The source was PBMCs, collected from a glioma patient whose treatment included an IDH1 peptide vaccine. All receptors come from a woman between 50 and 59 years old with glioma.

V is TRBV7-2 and J is TRBJ2-7, with D perhaps matching TRBD1 or TRBD2 (5 bases each). Germline CDR1 and CDR2: SGHTA and FQGNSA. The germline V and J ends were trimmed by 2 bases and 6 bases, with 11 bases remaining between them. This CDR3 comprises 13 residues. The CDR3 reads CASSLSSGTEQYF. For the CDR3, the DNA is TGTGCCAGCAGCTTATCGTCCGGGACCGAGCAGTACTTC.

This rearrangement joins TRBV2 to TRBJ1-1; tentatively, D is TRBD1 (5 bases). The V and J ends lost 5 bases and 3 bases respectively, with 16 bases between them. This CDR3 spans 15 amino acids. Germline CDR1 is SNHLY and CDR2 is FYNNEI. In DNA form, the CDR3 reads TGTGCCAGCAGTCCGCGGACGTGGGGGGACACTGAAGCTTTCTTT. As protein: CASSPRTWGDTEAFF.

The rearrangement joins TRBV14 to TRBJ1-6; D unclear. V was clipped by 3 bases and J by 7 bases, with 10 bases between them. The CDR3 extends over 14 amino acids. Per the germline V gene, CDR1 is SGHDN and CDR2 is FVKESK. In DNA form, the CDR3 reads TGTGCCAGCAGCCATGAGGCAGCAAATTCACCCCTCCACTTT. It encodes CASSHEAANSPLHF.

The CDR3 sequence is CASSFTYNEQFF. In nucleotides, the CDR3 is TGTGCCAGCAGCTTCACCTACAATGAGCAGTTCTTC. This chain connects TRBV7-9 to TRBJ2-1; no reliable D call. Trimming removed 3 bases at V and 2 bases at J, with 2 bases between. This CDR3 region has 12 residues. Germline V gene sequence: CDR1 SEHNR, CDR2 FQNEAQ (reference sequence).

The V call is TRBV6-6, the J call TRBJ2-5; D ambiguous. Trimming stripped 2 bases from V and 1 base from J, with 8 bases between. Per the germline V gene, CDR1 is MNHNY and CDR2 is SVGAGI (reference sequence). This CDR3 region has 14 residues. The CDR3: CASSYVPIQETQYF. The CDR3 nucleotides are TGTGCCAGCAGTTACGTCCCTATCCAAGAGACCCAGTACTTC.

J is TRBJ1-1 and V is TRBV7-6, with D tentatively TRBD1 (6 bases). Germline V gene data show CDR1 as SGHVS and CDR2 as FNYEAQ. The CDR3 covers 15 residues. V gave up 4 bases and J gave up 3 bases, with 15 bases separating them. The DNA of the CDR3 is TGTGCCAGCAGCTCGGGACATCAGTCCCACACTGAAGCTTTCTTT. It yields the protein CASSSGHQSHTEAFF.

This clone was found once. V usage is TRBV4-2 and J usage is TRBJ1-5; possibly TRBD1 for D (6 bases). Between the trimmed V and J ends, which lost 4 bases and 0 bases, there was a span of 10 bases. This CDR3 has 15 amino acids. Germline CDR1 LGHNA, CDR2 YNFKEQ. This CDR3 is CASSLDRNSNQPQHF. CDR3 coding DNA: TGTGCCAGCAGCCTGGACAGAAATAGCAATCAGCCCCAGCATTTT.

CDR3 region: CASGVGGKDSGANVLTF. The DNA for the CDR3 is TGTGCTAGTGGAGTAGGTGGGAAGGACTCTGGGGCCAACGTCCTGACTTTC. The chain recombines TRBV12-5 with TRBJ2-6; no clear D gene. Germline CDR1 reads LGHNT; CDR2 reads FRNRAP. Trimming left V 6 bases short and J 0 bases short, with 15 bases between. The CDR3 is 17 residues long.

V gene TRBV18 combines with J gene TRBJ2-7, with 7 bases aligning to TRBD1. The CDR3 is made up of 13 amino acids. The junction had 5 bases not matched to a gene; V was cut back by 8 bases and J by 1 base. In germline, CDR1 is KGHSH, CDR2 LQKENI. The CDR3 DNA reads TGTGCCAGCCTTCCGGACAGGTCCTACGAGCAGTACTTC. It codes for CASLPDRSYEQYF.